This T cell receptor beta chain was recovered during a study of blood T cell repertoires in COVID-19. As for the study in general: The analysed material was cDNA or gDNA that came from T cells, B-cell-depleted T cells, or PBMCs.

Assay: immunoSEQ multiplex PCR; the TCRdb copy retains only in-frame clones and omits some. The sample consists of about 150,000 clones, 84% of them appearing once. The CDR3 contains 14 residues. CDR1 and CDR2 from the germline V gene are SGHVS and FNYEAQ. The V gene lost 2 bases and the J gene lost 4 bases, with 9 bases spanning the gap. The chain is built from TRBV7-6 and TRBJ2-1; D remains ambiguous. This clonotype was obtained from a human donor in a cohort sampled during active COVID-19. Sequenced: peripheral blood. The CDR3 sequence is CASSLQKPYNEQFF. CDR3 coding DNA: TGTGCCAGCAGCTTACAGAAACCTTACAATGAGCAGTTCTTC.